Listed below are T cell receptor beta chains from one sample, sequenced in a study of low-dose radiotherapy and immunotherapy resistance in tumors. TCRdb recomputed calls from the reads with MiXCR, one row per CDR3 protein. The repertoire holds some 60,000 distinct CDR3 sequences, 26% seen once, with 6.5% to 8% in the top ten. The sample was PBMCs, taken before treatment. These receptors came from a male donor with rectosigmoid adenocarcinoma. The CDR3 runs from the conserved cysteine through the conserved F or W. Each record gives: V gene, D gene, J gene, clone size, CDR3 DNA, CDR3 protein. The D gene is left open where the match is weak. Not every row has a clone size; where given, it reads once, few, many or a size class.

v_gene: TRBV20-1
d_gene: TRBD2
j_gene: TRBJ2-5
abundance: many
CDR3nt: TGCAGTGCTAGACGGCGGGGGGGACAAGAGACCCAGTACTTC
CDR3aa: CSARRRGGQETQYF

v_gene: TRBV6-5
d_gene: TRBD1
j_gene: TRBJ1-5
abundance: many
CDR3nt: TGTGCCAGCAGCCCGGGACAGAACAATCAGCCCCAGCATTTT
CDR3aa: CASSPGQNNQPQHF

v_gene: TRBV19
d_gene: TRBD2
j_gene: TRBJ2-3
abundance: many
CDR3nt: TGTGCCAGTAGTATTCGCCTGACTAGCGGGTCTAGCACAGATACGCAGTATTTT
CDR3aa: CASSIRLTSGSSTDTQYF

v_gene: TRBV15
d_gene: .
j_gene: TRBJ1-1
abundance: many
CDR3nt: TGTGCCACGAGTCTAGGTAGTAACACTGAAGCTTTCTTT
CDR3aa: CATSLGSNTEAFF

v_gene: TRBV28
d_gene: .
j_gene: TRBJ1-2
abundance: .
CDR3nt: TGTGCCATTGGGTCCTCTAACTATGGCTACACCTTC
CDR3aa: CAIGSSNYGYTF

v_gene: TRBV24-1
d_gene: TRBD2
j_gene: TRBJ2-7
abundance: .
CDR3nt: TGTGCCACCAGTGACACCGGGACTAGCTACGAGCAGTACTTC
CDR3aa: CATSDTGTSYEQYF

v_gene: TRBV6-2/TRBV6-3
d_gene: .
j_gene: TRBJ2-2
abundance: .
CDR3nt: .
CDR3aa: CASSGGLPTDTQYFGPGTGELFF

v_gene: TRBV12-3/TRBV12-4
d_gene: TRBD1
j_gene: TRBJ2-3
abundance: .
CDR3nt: TGTGCCAGCAGCCGACAGGGGATGACAGATACGCAGTATTTT
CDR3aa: CASSRQGMTDTQYF

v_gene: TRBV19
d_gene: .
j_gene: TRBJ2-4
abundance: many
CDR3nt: TGTGCCAGTATCTCACAAGGAGGTGACATTCAGTACTTC
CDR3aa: CASISQGGDIQYF

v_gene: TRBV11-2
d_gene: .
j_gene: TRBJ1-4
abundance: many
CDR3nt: TGTGCCAGCAGCCCCAGGGGAAATGAAAAACTGTTTTTT
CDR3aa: CASSPRGNEKLFF

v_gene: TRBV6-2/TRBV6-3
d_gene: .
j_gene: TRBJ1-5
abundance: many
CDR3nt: TGTGCCAGCCGGGACCGGGGCAATCAGCCCCAGCATTTT
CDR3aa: CASRDRGNQPQHF

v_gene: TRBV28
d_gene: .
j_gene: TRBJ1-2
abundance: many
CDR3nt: TGTGCCAGCAGTTTACAAAATAACTATGGCTACACCTTC
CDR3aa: CASSLQNNYGYTF

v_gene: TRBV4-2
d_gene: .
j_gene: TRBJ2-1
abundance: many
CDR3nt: TGTGCCAGCAGCCAGTCGTTGGCCGGGATGAATCAGCAGTTCTTC
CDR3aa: CASSQSLAGMNQQFF

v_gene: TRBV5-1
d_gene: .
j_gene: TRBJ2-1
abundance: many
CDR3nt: TGCGCCAGCAGCTTGGTGCCGGGAAACTACAATGAGCAGTTCTTC
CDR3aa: CASSLVPGNYNEQFF

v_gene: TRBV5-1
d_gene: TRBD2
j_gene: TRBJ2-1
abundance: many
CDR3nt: TGCGCCAGCAGCTTGTCGGGAGGTTTTCTAAATGAGCAGTTCTTC
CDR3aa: CASSLSGGFLNEQFF

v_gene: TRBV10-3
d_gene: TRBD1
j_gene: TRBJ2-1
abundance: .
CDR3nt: TGTGCCACCAATCCGGACAGGGCTATCTCCTACAATGAGCAGTTCTTC
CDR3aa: CATNPDRAISYNEQFF

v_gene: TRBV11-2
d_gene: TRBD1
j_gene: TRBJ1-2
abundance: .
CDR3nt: TGTGCCAGCAGCCGCATAACAGGGGGCTTGGGAGGCTACACCTTC
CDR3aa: CASSRITGGLGGYTF

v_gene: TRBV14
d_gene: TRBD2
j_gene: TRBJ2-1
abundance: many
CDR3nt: TGTGCCAGCAGCCAAGATGCGGGACTAGCGGATAGTGAGCAGTTCTTC
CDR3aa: CASSQDAGLADSEQFF

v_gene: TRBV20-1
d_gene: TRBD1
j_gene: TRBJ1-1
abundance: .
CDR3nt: TGCAGTGCTAGAGGGCAGGGGGCGTACACTGAAGCTTTCTTT
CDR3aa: CSARGQGAYTEAFF

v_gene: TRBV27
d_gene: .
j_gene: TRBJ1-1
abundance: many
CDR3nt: TGTGCCAGCAGTACATTCCGGGGCACTGAAGCTTTCTTT
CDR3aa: CASSTFRGTEAFF

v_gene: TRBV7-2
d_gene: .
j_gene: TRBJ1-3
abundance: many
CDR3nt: TGTGCCAGCAGCTATCAGAGCTCTGGAAACACCATATATTTT
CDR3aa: CASSYQSSGNTIYF

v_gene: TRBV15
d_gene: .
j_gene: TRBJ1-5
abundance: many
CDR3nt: TGTGCCACCAGCAGAGGCGGGGACCATCAGCCCCAGCATTTT
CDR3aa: CATSRGGDHQPQHF